This TCR beta chain was recovered during a study of response to subunit inactivated influenza vaccine. Each CDR3 protein is one row after TCRdb ran MiXCR on the RT-PCR reads. The data show approximately 700,000 distinct CDR3 sequences, over 11% seen once. The CDR3 consists of 17 residues. Germline-derived CDR1 and CDR2 are SGHRS and YFSETQ. To note about this clonotype: Germline is not matched at one junction end, which may reflect a read error.

The clonotype originates from a man aged 45-65 years who received an inactivated influenza vaccine. Here the sequenced sample was PBMCs from blood, taken 14 to 15 days before vaccination. The genes are TRBV5-1 and TRBJ2-1; 12 bases are shared with TRBD2. CDR3 DNA sequence: TGCGCCAGCAGCCCTCGAACTAGCGGGAGGCAATACAATGAGCAGTTCTTT. Translated, it gives CASSPRTSGRQYNEQFF. Based on the CDR3 plus reference TRBV5-1 and TRBJ2-1, the full variable domain is KAGVTQTPRYLIKTRGQQVTLSCSPISGHRSVSWYQQTPGQGLQFLFEYFSETQRNKGNFPGRFSGRQFSNSRSEMNVSTLELGDSALYLCASSPRTSGRQYNEQFFGPGTRLTVL.